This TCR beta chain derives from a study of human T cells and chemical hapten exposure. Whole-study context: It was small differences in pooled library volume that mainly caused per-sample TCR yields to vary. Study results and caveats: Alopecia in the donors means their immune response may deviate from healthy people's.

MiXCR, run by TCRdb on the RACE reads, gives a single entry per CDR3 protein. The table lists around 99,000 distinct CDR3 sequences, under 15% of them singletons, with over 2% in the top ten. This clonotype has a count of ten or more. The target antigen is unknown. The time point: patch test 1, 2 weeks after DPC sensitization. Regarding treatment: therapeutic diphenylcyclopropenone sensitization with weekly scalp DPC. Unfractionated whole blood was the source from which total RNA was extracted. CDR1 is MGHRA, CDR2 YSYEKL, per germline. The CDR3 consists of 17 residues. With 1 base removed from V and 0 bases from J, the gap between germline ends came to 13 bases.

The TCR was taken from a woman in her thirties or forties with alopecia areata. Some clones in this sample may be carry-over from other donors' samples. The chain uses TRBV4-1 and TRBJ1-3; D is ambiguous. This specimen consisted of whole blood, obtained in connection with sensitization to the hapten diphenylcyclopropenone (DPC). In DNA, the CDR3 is TGCGCCAGCAGCCAAGTCGGCCTGCCGATCTCTGGAAACACCATATATTTT. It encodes CASSQVGLPISGNTIYF.